This T cell receptor beta chain derives from a study of cytomegalovirus exposure and HLA in healthy donors. Looking at the study overall: Early released data comprised some 91 million unique TCRs from HLA-typed donors.

As to this clone: Its antigen is currently unknown.

General observations from the study: In a later analysis, a genetic analysis reported fewer productive-TCR N-insertions in an Asian-associated ancestry cluster than the cohort average. The presence/absence work took it that sequencing depth was about the same across donors.

Vbeta (60) and Jbeta (13) primers were used in the PCR. Only in-frame clones appear in the TCRdb table, and some are missing; sequencing was by immunoSEQ multiplex PCR. The repertoire consists of 150,000 to 200,000 clones, with around 80% occurring once and the leading ten covering roughly 1.4%. Trimming shortened V by 2 bases and J by 2 bases, and 11 bases separated the two germline ends. The length of the CDR3 is 15 residues. Per the germline V gene, CDR1 is SGHTA and CDR2 is FQGTGA. Input material: PBMCs. The TCR was taken from a woman aged 25 to 45 in good health and CMV-seropositive. The chain recombines TRBV7-3 with TRBJ2-3; D is perhaps TRBD2 (5 bases). The CDR3 region is CASSLEGVITDTQYF. CDR3 in DNA: TGTGCCAGCAGCTTAGAGGGAGTAATCACAGATACGCAGTATTTT. The complete variable domain, with remaining parts taken from reference TRBV7-3 and TRBJ2-3, reads GAGVSQTPSNKVTEKGKYVELRCDPISGHTALYWYRQSLGQGPEFLIYFQGTGAADDSGLPNDRFFAVRPEGSVSTLKIQRTERGDSAVYLCASSLEGVITDTQYFGPGTRLTVL.